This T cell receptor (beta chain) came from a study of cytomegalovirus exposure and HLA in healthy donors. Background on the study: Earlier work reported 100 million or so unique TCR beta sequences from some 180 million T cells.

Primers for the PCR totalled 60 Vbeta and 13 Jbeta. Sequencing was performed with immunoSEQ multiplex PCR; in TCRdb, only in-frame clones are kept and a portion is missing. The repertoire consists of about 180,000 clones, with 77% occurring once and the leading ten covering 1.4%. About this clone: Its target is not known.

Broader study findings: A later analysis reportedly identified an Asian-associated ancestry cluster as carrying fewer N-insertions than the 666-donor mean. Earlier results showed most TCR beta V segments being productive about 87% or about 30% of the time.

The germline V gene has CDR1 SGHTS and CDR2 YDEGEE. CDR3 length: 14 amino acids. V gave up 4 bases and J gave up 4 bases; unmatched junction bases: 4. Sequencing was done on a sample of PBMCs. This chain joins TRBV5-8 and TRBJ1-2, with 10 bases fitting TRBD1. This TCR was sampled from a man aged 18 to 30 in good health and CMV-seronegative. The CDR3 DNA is TGTGCCAGCAGCCTAAGGACAGGGGGCTATGGCTACACCTTC. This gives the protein CASSLRTGGYGYTF.